The source of this T cell receptor (beta chain) is a study of cytomegalovirus exposure and HLA in healthy donors. In this sample, this clone turned up once. Primers included in the PCR were 60 Vbeta and 13 Jbeta primers. Sequencing was performed with immunoSEQ multiplex PCR; in TCRdb, only in-frame clones are kept and a portion is missing. In the table there are 95,000 to 110,000 clones, 77% of which are singletons. The CDR3 totals 15 residues. J gave up 9 bases and V 1 base, and 9 bases lay outside the gene matches. The germline gives CDR1 SGHAT, CDR2 FQNNGV. The specimen was PBMCs. This receptor was identified in a male donor in good health and CMV-seronegative. The chain employs TRBV11-2 and TRBJ2-1; 7 positions match TRBD2. CDR3 region: CASSLAAAGVREQFF. CDR3 DNA sequence: TGTGCCAGCAGCTTAGCCGCCGCGGGAGTGCGTGAGCAGTTCTTC. Filled out from reference TRBV11-2 and TRBJ2-1, the complete variable domain reads EAGVAQSPRYKIIEKRQSVAFWCNPISGHATLYWYQQILGQGPKLLIQFQNNGVVDDSQLPKDRFSAERLKGVDSTLKIQPAKLEDSAVYLCASSLAAAGVREQFFGPGTRLTVL.